The 11 T cell receptor beta chains presented below share a single source sample, sequenced in a study of tumor-infiltrating lymphocytes in oesophageal squamous cell carcinoma. TCRdb called the PCR reads again in MiXCR, with one record for every CDR3 protein. In the table there are over 8,500 distinct CDR3 sequences, 52% of which are singletons. What was sequenced was esophageal tumor tissue. The receptor source for this set is a female donor with esophageal squamous cell carcinoma.

This clonotype was counted at least ten times. The V and J genes are TRBV6-1 and TRBJ1-2; weak D call: TRBD1 (5 bases). This CDR3 has 13 residues. Germline-derived CDR1 and CDR2 are MNHNS and SASEGT. With 6 bases removed from V and 2 bases from J, the gap between germline ends came to 10 bases. The CDR3 sequence is CASSPGWNYGYTF. The DNA for the CDR3 is TGTGCCAGCAGCCCAGGGTGGAACTATGGCTACACCTTC.

This clonotype was counted a few times. The chain carries TRBV7-3 and TRBJ1-2; D remains ambiguous. From germline, CDR1 is SGHTA and CDR2 FQGTGA. V was pared by 2 bases and J by 2 bases, with 9 bases between. CDR3 length: 14 amino acids. The CDR3 reads CASSLYGGNYGYTF. In DNA, the CDR3 is TGTGCCAGCAGCTTATACGGCGGAAACTATGGCTACACCTTC.

Comment on this clonotype: Sequence at one end of the junction differs from germline and may be a read error. Here the CDR3 reads CASSSSVGLATQETQYF. In nucleotides, the CDR3 is TGTGCTAGCAGCTCATCGGTGGGACTAGCGACTCAAGAGACCCAGTACTTC. J is TRBJ2-1 and V is TRBV7-6; 10 nucleotides line up with TRBD2. The J call is uncertain, as TRBJ2-5 better fits the DNA end. Germline CDR1 and CDR2: SGHVS and FNYEAQ. The CDR3 is 17 amino acids.

Turning to this clonotype: This likely comes from a read error, as the CDR3 has no conserved phenylalanine or tryptophan at its end. The DNA is omitted, as the CDR3 cannot be located on it reliably, and the CDR3 follows TCRdb's listing. V is TRBV25-1 and J is TRBJ1-1; the table assigns TRBD1, which was not confirmed against the DNA. The CDR3 has 17 residues if both end residues are counted. In germline, CDR1 is MGHDK, CDR2 SYGVNS. This chain's CDR3 is CASSEGTSGAEKLFFGS.

J is TRBJ2-5 and V is TRBV5-6, with 12 positions matching TRBD2. CDR1 and CDR2 (germline): SGHDT, YYEEEE. This CDR3 spans 16 amino acids. J gave up 6 bases and V 2 bases, and 8 bases lay outside the gene matches. The CDR3 reads CASSLPSGGAGKTQYF. CDR3 nucleotides: TGTGCCAGCAGCTTACCTAGCGGGGGGGCTGGGAAGACCCAGTACTTC.

The V and J genes are TRBV6-1 and TRBJ2-1, with TRBD1 matching 12 bases. The DNA end lines up better with TRBJ2-7; the J call may be wrong. This CDR3 region has 15 residues. Germline assignment: CDR1 MNHNS and CDR2 SASEGT. The CDR3 loop reads CASSPPGQGAFEQYF. CDR3 sequence (DNA): TGTGCCAGCAGTCCCCCGGGACAGGGGGCTTTCGAGCAGTACTTC.

This chain uses TRBV6-8 with TRBJ2-7, with D tentatively TRBD2 (5 bases). The J call may be mistaken, given a closer DNA end match to TRBJ2-1. The CDR3 totals 14 residues. Per the germline V gene, CDR1 is MNHGY and CDR2 is SAAAGT. The CDR3 spells CASSYQRSSYEQFF. The CDR3 nucleotides are TGTGCCAGCAGTTACCAGCGGAGCTCCTACGAGCAGTTCTTC.

This chain joins TRBV7-2 and TRBJ2-3; TRBD2 matches at 9 bases. The CDR3 consists of 16 residues. Germline CDR1 reads SGHTA; CDR2 reads FQGNSA. V dropped 5 bases and J dropped 0; count of bases not matched to a gene: 6. CDR3 DNA sequence: TGTGCCAGCAGCACTAGACTAGCGGCCAGCACAGATACGCAGTATTTT. Translation: CASSTRLAASTDTQYF. The variable domain in full, completed from reference TRBV7-2 and TRBJ2-3, reads GAGVSQSPSNKVTEKGKDVELRCDPISGHTALYWYRQSLGQGLEFLIYFQGNSAPDKSGLPSDRFSAERTGGSVSTLTIQRTQQEDSAVYLCASSTRLAASTDTQYFGPGTRLTVL.

By proportion, this clonotype is medium-sized. The chain joins TRBV6-1 to TRBJ2-2; unclear D gene. The CDR3 length is 12 residues. V was cut by 4 bases and J by 6 bases, with 6 bases left in between. Germline CDR1 is MNHNS and CDR2 is SASEGT. The CDR3 loop reads CASSAEAGELFF. CDR3 DNA: TGTGCCAGCAGTGCCGAAGCCGGGGAGCTGTTTTTT.

This clonotype has more than one count but fewer than ten. The J gene is TRBJ2-6, the V gene TRBV19, with D perhaps assigned TRBD1 or TRBD2 (6 bases each). CDR1 is LNHDA, CDR2 SQIVND, per germline (reference sequence). Deletions cut 4 bases from V and 4 bases from J, with 8 bases between. The CDR3 length is 14 residues. The CDR3, as DNA: TGTGCCAGTAGTAGGGGGGCCGGGGCCAACGTCCTGACTTTC. As protein: CASSRGAGANVLTF.

The J gene is TRBJ2-7, the V gene TRBV6-1; 8 bases are a match to TRBD2. V gave up 3 bases and J gave up 3 bases; unmatched junction bases: 10. CDR1 is MNHNS and CDR2 is SASEGT in the germline V gene. The CDR3 has 16 amino acids. CDR3 in amino acids: CASSDGPSGWNYEQYF. Here the CDR3 DNA reads TGTGCCAGCAGTGATGGCCCTAGCGGGTGGAACTACGAGCAGTACTTC.